This TCR beta chain was sequenced in a study of T cell changes during pregnancy in multiple sclerosis. Method: immunoSEQ multiplex PCR; TCRdb's copy keeps in-frame clones and lacks some. The sample yields fewer than 60,000 clones, around 95% seen once. V gave up 8 bases and J gave up 7 bases; unmatched junction bases: 7. The germline gives CDR1 SNHLY, CDR2 FYNNEI. This CDR3 spans 12 amino acids. The source was CD8+ T cells from peripheral blood mononuclear cells, collected in the first trimester of pregnancy. The chain links TRBV2 to TRBJ1-2, with 7 bases that match TRBD1. This receptor was taken from a female donor with multiple sclerosis, enrolled in a pregnancy study. Here the CDR3 reads CASPDRVGGYTF. The CDR3 coding sequence is TGTGCCAGCCCAGACAGGGTTGGTGGCTACACCTTC.